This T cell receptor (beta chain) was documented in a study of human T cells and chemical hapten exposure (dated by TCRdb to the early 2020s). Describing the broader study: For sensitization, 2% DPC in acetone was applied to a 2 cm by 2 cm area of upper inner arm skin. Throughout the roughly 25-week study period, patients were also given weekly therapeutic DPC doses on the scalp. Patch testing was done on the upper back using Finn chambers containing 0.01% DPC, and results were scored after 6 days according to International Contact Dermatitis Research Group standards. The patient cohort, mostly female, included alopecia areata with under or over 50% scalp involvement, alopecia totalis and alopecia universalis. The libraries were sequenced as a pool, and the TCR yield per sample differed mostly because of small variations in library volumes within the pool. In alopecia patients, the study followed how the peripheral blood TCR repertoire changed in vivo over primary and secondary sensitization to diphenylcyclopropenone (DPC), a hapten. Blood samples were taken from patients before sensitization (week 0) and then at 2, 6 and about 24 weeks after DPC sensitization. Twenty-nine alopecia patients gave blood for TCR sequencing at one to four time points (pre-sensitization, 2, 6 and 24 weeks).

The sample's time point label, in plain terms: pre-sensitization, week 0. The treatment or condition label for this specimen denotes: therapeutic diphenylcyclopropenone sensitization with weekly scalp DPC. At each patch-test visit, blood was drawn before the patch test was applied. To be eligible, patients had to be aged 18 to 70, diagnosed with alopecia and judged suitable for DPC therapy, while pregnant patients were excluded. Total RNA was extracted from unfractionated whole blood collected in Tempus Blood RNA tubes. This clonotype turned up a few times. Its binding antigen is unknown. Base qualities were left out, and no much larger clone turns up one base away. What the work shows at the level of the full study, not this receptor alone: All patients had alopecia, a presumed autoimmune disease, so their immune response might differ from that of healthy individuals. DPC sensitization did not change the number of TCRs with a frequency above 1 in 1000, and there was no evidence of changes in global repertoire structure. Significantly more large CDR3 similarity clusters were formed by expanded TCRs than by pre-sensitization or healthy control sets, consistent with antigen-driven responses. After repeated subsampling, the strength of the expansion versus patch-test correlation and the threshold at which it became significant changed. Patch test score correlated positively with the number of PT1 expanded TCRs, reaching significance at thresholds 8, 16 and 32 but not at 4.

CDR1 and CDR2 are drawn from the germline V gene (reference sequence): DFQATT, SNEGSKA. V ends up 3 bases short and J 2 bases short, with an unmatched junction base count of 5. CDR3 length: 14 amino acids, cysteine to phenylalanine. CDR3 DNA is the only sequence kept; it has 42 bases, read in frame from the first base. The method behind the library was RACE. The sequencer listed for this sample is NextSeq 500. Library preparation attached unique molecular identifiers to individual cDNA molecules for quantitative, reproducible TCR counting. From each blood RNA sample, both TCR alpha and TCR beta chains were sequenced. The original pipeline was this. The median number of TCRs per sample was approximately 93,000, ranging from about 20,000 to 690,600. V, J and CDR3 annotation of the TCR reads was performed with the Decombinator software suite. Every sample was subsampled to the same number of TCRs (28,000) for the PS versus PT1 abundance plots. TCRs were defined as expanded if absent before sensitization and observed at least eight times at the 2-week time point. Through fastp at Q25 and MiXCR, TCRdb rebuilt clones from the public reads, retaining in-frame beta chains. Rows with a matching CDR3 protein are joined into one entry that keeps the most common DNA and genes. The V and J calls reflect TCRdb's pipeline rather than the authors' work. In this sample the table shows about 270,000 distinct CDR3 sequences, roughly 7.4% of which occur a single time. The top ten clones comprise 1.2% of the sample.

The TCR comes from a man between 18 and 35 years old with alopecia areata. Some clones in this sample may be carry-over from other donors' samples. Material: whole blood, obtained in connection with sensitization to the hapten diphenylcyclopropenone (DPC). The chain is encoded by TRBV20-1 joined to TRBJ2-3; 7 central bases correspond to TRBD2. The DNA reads TGCAGTGCTAGGAGCGGGGCCAACACAGATACGCAGTATTTT. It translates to CSARSGANTDTQYF.